The entry below describes one TCR beta chain. The source of the sample is a study of blood T cell repertoires in COVID-19. Study details: Sample material is recorded as cDNA or gDNA derived from T cells, B-cell-depleted T cells, or PBMCs.

Trimming took 6 bases from V and 5 from J, leaving 14 bases between them. The CDR3 totals 13 residues. The method was immunoSEQ multiplex PCR; TCRdb's version includes in-frame clones alone and lacks a portion of them. Among roughly 220,000 clones listed, 80% to 85% were seen once. The chain employs TRBV12-3 or TRBV12-4 and TRBJ2-7; weak D call: TRBD1 (6 bases). The TCR was taken from a woman aged 55-69 years who had recovered from COVID-19. The sequenced sample consisted of peripheral blood. The chain's CDR3 is CASSTTAGDEQYF. CDR3 nucleotide sequence: TGTGCCAGCAGCACTACTGCAGGGGACGAGCAGTACTTC.